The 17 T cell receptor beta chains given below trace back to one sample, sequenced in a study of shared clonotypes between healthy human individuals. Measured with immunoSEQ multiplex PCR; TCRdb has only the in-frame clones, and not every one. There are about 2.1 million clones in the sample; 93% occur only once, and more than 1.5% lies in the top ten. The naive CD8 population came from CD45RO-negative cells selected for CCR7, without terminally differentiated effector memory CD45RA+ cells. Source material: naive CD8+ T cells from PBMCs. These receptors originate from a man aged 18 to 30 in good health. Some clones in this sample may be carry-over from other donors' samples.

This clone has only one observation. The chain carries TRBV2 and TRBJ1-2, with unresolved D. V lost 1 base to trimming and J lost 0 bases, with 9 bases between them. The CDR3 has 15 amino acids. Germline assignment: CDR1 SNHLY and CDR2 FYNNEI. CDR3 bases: TGTGCCAGCAGTGAAGATCGCAGATCTAACTATGGCTACACCTTC. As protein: CASSEDRRSNYGYTF.

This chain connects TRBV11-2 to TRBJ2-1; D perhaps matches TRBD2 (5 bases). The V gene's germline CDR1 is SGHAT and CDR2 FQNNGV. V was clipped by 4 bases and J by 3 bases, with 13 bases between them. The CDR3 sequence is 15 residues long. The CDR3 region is CASSSRGGVYNEQFF. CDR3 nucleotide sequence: TGTGCCAGCAGCTCACGGGGTGGGGTCTACAATGAGCAGTTCTTC.

CDR3 protein: CASRFPGDTQYF. The DNA of the CDR3 is TGTGCCAGCAGATTCCCCGGTGATACGCAGTATTTT. The rearrangement uses TRBV6-6 and TRBJ2-3; D gene ambiguous. This CDR3 is built from 12 residues. In germline, CDR1 is MNHNY, CDR2 SVGAGI (reference sequence). Between the trimmed V and J ends, which lost 6 bases and 6 bases, there was a span of 10 bases.

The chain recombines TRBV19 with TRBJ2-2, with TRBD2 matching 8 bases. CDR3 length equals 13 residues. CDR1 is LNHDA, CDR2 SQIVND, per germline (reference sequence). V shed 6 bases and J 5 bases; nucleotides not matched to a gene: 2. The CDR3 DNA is TGTGCCAGTAGCCCGGGAGGGACCGGGGAGCTGTTTTTT. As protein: CASSPGGTGELFF. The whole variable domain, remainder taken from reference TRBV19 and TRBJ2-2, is DGGITQSPKYLFRKEGQNVTLSCEQNLNHDAMYWYRQDPGQGLRLIYYSQIVNDFQKGDIAEGYSVSREKKESFPLTVTSAQKNPTAFYLCASSPGGTGELFFGEGSRLTVL.

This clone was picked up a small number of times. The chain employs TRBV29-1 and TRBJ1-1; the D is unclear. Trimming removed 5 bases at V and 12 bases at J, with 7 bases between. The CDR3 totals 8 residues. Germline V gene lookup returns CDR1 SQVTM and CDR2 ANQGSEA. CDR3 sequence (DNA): TGCAGCGTTACGGGAACTTTCTTT. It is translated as CSVTGTFF.

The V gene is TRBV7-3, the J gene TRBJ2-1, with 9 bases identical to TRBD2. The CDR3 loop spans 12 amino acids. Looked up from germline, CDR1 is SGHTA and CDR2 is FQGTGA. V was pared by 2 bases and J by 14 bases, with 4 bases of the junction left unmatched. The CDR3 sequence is CASSLGTSYKFF. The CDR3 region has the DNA TGTGCCAGCAGCTTAGGGACTAGCTATAAGTTCTTC.

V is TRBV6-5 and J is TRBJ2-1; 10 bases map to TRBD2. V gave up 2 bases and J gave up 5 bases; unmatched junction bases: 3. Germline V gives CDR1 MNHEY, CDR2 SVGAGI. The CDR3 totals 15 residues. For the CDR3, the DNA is TGTGCCAGCAGTTACGGGACTAGCGCTAACAATGAGCAGTTCTTC. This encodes CASSYGTSANNEQFF.

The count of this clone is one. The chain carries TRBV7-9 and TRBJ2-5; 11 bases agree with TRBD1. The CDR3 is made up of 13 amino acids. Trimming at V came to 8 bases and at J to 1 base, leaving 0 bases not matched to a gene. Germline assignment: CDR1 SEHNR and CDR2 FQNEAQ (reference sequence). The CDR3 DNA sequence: TGTGCCAGCGGACAGGGGGCCCAAGAGACCCAGTACTTC. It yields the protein CASGQGAQETQYF.

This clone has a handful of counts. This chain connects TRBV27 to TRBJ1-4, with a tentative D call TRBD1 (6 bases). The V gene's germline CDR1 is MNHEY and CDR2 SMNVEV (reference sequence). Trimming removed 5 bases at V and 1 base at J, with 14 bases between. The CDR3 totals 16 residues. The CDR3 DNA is TGTGCCAGCAGTCGGACAGCGATAAGAACTAATGAAAAACTGTTTTTT. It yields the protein CASSRTAIRTNEKLFF.

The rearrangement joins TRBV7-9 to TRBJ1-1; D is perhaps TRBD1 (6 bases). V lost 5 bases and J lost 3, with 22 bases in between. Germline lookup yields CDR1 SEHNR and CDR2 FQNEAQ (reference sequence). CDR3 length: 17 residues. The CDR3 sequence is CASSLTPGGATDTEAFF. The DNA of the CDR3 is TGTGCCAGCAGCCTAACCCCCGGGGGGGCGACGGACACTGAAGCTTTCTTT.

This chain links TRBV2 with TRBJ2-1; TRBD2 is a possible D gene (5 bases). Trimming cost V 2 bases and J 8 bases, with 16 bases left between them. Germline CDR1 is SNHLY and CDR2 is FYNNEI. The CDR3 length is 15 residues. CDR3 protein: CASSERTADLHEQFF. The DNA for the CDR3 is TGTGCCAGCAGTGAAAGGACTGCTGATCTCCATGAGCAGTTCTTC.

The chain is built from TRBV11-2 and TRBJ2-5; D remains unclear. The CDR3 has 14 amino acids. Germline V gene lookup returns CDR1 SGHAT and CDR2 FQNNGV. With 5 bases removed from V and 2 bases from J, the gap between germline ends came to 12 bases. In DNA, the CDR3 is TGTGCCAGCAGCCAACGGGCCGGACAAGAGACCCAGTACTTC. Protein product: CASSQRAGQETQYF.

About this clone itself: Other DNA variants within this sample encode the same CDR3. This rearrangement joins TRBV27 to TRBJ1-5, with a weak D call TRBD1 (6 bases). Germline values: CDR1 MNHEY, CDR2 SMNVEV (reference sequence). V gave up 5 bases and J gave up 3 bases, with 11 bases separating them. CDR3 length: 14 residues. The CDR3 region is CASSIQGPNQPQHF. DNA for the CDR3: TGTGCCAGCAGTATACAGGGCCCCAATCAGCCCCAGCATTTT.

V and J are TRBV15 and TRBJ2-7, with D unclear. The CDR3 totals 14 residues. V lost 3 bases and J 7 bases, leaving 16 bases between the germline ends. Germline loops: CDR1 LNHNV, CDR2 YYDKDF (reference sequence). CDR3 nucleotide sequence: TGTGCCACCAGCAGCTGGTCCCCCTTGGAAGAGCAGTACTTC. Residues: CATSSWSPLEEQYF.

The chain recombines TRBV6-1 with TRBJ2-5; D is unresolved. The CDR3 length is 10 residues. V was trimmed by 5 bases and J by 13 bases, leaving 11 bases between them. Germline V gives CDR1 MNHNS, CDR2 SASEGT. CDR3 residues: CASSTPAPYF. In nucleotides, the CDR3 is TGTGCCAGCAGTACACCCGCCCCGTACTTC.

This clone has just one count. CDR3: CATSRLTGSADTQYF. The CDR3 DNA follows: TGTGCCACCAGCAGGCTGACAGGGTCGGCAGATACGCAGTATTTT. The chain is built from TRBV15 and TRBJ2-3; 7 bases fit TRBD1. CDR1 is LNHNV and CDR2 is YYDKDF in the germline V gene (reference sequence). The junction had 7 bases not matched to a gene; V was cut back by 3 bases and J by 4 bases. This CDR3 has 15 amino acids. The full variable domain, completed using reference TRBV15 and TRBJ2-3, is DAMVIQNPRYQVTQFGKPVTLSCSQTLNHNVMYWYQQKSSQAPKLLFHYYDKDFNNEADTPDNFQSRRPNTSFCFLDIRSPGLGDTAMYLCATSRLTGSADTQYFGPGTRLTVL.

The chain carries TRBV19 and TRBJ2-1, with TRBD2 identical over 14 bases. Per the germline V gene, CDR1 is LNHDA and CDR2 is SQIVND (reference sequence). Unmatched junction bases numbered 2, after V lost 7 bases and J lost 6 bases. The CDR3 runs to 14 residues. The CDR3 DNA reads TGTGCCAGTACGGGACTAGCGGGAGTCAATGAGCAGTTCTTC. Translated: CASTGLAGVNEQFF.